Below are 17 T cell receptor beta chains sequenced from a single sample in a study of blood T cells in healthy people across ages (dated by TCRdb to 2014 to 2015). Library preparation used 5' RACE. Sequenced using an Illumina HiSeq 2500. A second roughly 6 to 12 cycle PCR used a sample-barcoded 5' primer and a J-beta primer mix. Using fastp at Q25 and MiXCR, TCRdb reprocessed the public reads and kept productive beta chains. One record per CDR3 amino acid sequence lists the most common genes and DNA. For this sample the table gives approximately 1.5 million distinct CDR3 sequences, of which approximately 42% were detected only once. Around 4% of the sample goes to the ten largest clones. Sequenced sample: blood. The source of these receptors is a woman between 18 and 29 years old in good health.

The chain combines TRBV18 with TRBJ2-1; 12 bases are a match to TRBD2. V was clipped by 4 bases and J by 10 bases; unmatched bases: 5. The CDR3 loop spans 14 amino acids. The germline gives CDR1 KGHSH, CDR2 LQKENI. Here the CDR3 DNA reads TGTGCCAGCTCACGGTCTAGCGGGAGGGTAGAGCAGTTCTTC. Translation: CASSRSSGRVEQFF.

This chain links TRBV4-2 with TRBJ2-3; D is possibly TRBD1 (6 bases). Germline CDR1 is LGHNA and CDR2 is YNFKEQ. V lost 2 bases and J lost 2, with 14 bases in between. The CDR3 length is 16 residues. The CDR3 DNA is TGTGCCAGCAGCCAAAGGCGGCAGGGGATCACAGATACGCAGTATTTT. Residues: CASSQRRQGITDTQYF.

The chain employs TRBV29-1 and TRBJ1-2; a weak D match, TRBD1 (5 bases). CDR3 length: 14 residues. V was clipped by 3 bases and J by 2 bases, with 13 bases between them. Per germline, CDR1 SQVTM and CDR2 ANQGSEA. The CDR3 DNA reads TGCAGCGTTGACGACTTGGACACGAACTATGGCTACACCTTC. This translates into CSVDDLDTNYGYTF.

The rearrangement uses TRBV5-4 and TRBJ1-2; possibly TRBD1 for D (5 bases). The ends were cut back, 2 bases at V and 5 bases at J, with 16 bases in the middle. CDR1 is SGHNT and CDR2 is YYREEE in the germline V gene (reference sequence). The CDR3 loop spans 15 amino acids. CDR3 nucleotides: TGTGCCAGCAGCTTCCGAGGGACTTCTGGGTATGGCTACACCTTC. This translates into CASSFRGTSGYGYTF.

This clonotype was counted a few times. This chain connects TRBV20-1 to TRBJ2-7, with D possibly TRBD1 on 5 matching bases. Deletions cut 0 bases from V and 6 bases from J, with 12 bases between. Germline V gives CDR1 DFQATT, CDR2 SNEGSKA (reference sequence). This CDR3 region has 13 residues. The CDR3 DNA reads as TGCAGTGCTAGAGATTTCAGGGCCGGCGAGCAGTACTTC. It yields the protein CSARDFRAGEQYF.

This chain links TRBV25-1 with TRBJ1-5; no definite D call. The CDR3 is made up of 15 amino acids. V lost 3 bases to trimming and J lost 4 bases, with 13 bases between them. CDR1 and CDR2 from the germline V gene are MGHDK and SYGVNS. The CDR3 protein is CASSDGGVGNQPQHF. CDR3 bases: TGTGCCAGCAGTGATGGCGGGGTGGGGAATCAGCCCCAGCATTTT.

This clonotype was observed a handful of times. The rearrangement uses TRBV20-1 and TRBJ2-7, with TRBD2 matching over 7 bases. Germline V gene sequence: CDR1 DFQATT, CDR2 SNEGSKA (reference sequence). This CDR3 spans 14 amino acids. J lost 5 bases, V lost 1 base, and 8 bases had no gene match. CDR3 residues: CSARGLRESDEQYF. CDR3 nucleotides: TGCAGTGCTAGAGGGTTGCGGGAGTCCGACGAGCAGTACTTC.

A few counts support this clonotype. The chain carries TRBV12-3 or TRBV12-4 and TRBJ1-2; a weak D match, TRBD1 (6 bases). The CDR3 covers 14 residues. Trimming left V 5 bases short and J 7 bases short, with 17 bases between. The CDR3 sequence: CASSLTGTRGGYTF. CDR3 coding DNA: TGTGCCAGCAGTCTGACAGGCACGAGAGGTGGCTACACCTTC.

This clonotype has just a few counts. This rearrangement joins TRBV20-1 to TRBJ1-1; maybe TRBD1 (5 bases). Trimming took 5 bases from V and 4 from J, leaving 14 bases between them. Germline V gives CDR1 DFQATT, CDR2 SNEGSKA (reference sequence). The CDR3 is 13 amino acids. The CDR3: CSARPGGATEAFF. The DNA for the CDR3 is TGCAGTGCTCGGCCCGGCGGGGCCACTGAAGCTTTCTTT.

The chain joins TRBV30 to TRBJ2-1; tentative D call: TRBD1 (6 bases). The CDR3 consists of 13 residues. Germline V lookup: CDR1 GTSNPN, CDR2 SVGIG (reference sequence). The V and J ends lost 3 bases and 0 bases respectively, with 6 bases between them. The CDR3 DNA reads as TGTGCCTGGAGACAGGGCTCCTACAATGAGCAGTTCTTC. It yields the protein CAWRQGSYNEQFF.

The chain uses TRBV29-1 and TRBJ1-1; D unclear. Trimming shortened V by 5 bases and J by 0 bases, and 7 bases separated the two germline ends. This CDR3 region has 12 residues. Germline lookup yields CDR1 SQVTM and CDR2 ANQGSEA. CDR3 sequence (DNA): TGCAGCGTTTCGGTCATGAACACTGAAGCTTTCTTT. Residues: CSVSVMNTEAFF.

The V and J genes are TRBV20-1 and TRBJ2-7; TRBD1 matches at 10 bases. Germline V gene data show CDR1 as DFQATT and CDR2 as SNEGSKA (reference sequence). The CDR3 is 13 residues long. The J segment lost 6 bases and the V segment lost 6 bases, leaving 8 bases of the junction unmatched. The CDR3 nucleotides are TGCAGTGCCAGGGGACAGGGGCACAGCGAGCAGTACTTC. Translating gives CSARGQGHSEQYF.

Here the CDR3 DNA reads TGCAGCGTTGAGTCGGGGACAGGGGGAGAATTTTTCTATGGCTACACCTTC. It codes for CSVESGTGGEFFYGYTF. This chain uses TRBV29-1 with TRBJ1-2; 11 bases map to TRBD1. Trimming at V came to 3 bases and at J to 4 bases, leaving 13 bases not matched to a gene. The CDR3 length is 17 residues. Germline values: CDR1 SQVTM, CDR2 ANQGSEA.

This clonotype was recorded many times. This chain joins TRBV5-1 and TRBJ2-1; tentatively, D is TRBD1 (6 bases). Trimming took off 4 bases at V and 8 bases at J, with 16 bases between the two ends. In germline, CDR1 is SGHRS, CDR2 YFSETQ. The CDR3 is made up of 14 amino acids. The CDR3 region is CASSIPGTWDEQFF. CDR3 bases: TGCGCCAGCAGCATCCCCGGGACATGGGATGAGCAGTTCTTC.

This sequence joins TRBV4-1 and TRBJ1-4, with no clear D. The CDR3 covers 15 residues. The germline gives CDR1 MGHRA, CDR2 YSYEKL. The germline V and J ends were trimmed by 0 bases and 12 bases, with 17 bases remaining between them. The CDR3 bases are TGCGCCAGCAGCCAAGATCCGGGTCCGAGGGAAGAACTGTTTTTT. It codes for CASSQDPGPREELFF.

This clonotype was recorded a few times. The rearrangement uses TRBV28 and TRBJ1-2; TRBD1 matches 7 bases. Germline trimming cut 1 base from V and 7 bases from J; bases unmatched to any gene: 9. The germline V gene has CDR1 MDHEN and CDR2 SYDVKM. The CDR3 extends over 15 amino acids. Here the CDR3 DNA reads TGTGCCAGCAGTTTATCCCCTCGGGACAGCAGTGGCTACACCTTC. Translated: CASSLSPRDSSGYTF.

This clonotype was seen a handful of times. V gene TRBV20-1 combines with J gene TRBJ2-3; 12 bases match TRBD2. This CDR3 contains 15 residues. V gave up 3 bases and J gave up 7 bases; unmatched junction bases: 8. Germline V gene lookup returns CDR1 DFQATT and CDR2 SNEGSKA (reference sequence). The CDR3 coding sequence is TGCAGTGCTAGCCGGACTAGCGGGACCGACTATACGCAGTATTTT. As protein: CSASRTSGTDYTQYF.